This is a list of T cell receptor beta chains from one sample in a study of shared clonotypes between healthy human individuals. Clones were sequenced by immunoSEQ multiplex PCR, and TCRdb holds only the in-frame ones, with some missing. Of 500,000 to 650,000 clones listed, roughly four fifths are singletons. The sequenced sample consisted of PBMCs. The receptors were gathered from a woman between 40 and 50 years old in good health. Some clones in this sample may be carry-over from other donors' samples. The CDR3 runs from the conserved cysteine through the conserved F or W. A D gene is named only where the DNA matches it firmly. Rows may omit the clone size; those that give it use once, few, many or a size class.

NA	TRBV5-1	TRBD1	TRBJ2-7	CASSLGWFGQGPHEQYF	TGCGCCAGCAGCTTGGGATGGTTCGGACAGGGTCCCCACGAGCAGTACTTC
NA	TRBV28	NA	TRBJ1-2	CASSLSAMGGYTF	TGTGCCAGCAGTTTATCAGCCATGGGGGGCTACACCTTC
NA	TRBV7-9	NA	TRBJ1-4	CASSRGQNEKLFF	TGTGCCAGCAGCCGAGGCCAAAATGAAAAACTGTTTTTT
NA	TRBV7-9	NA	TRBJ2-2	CASSSDRQLGLGGELFF	TGTGCCAGCAGCTCCGATCGACAGTTGGGGCTAGGCGGGGAGCTGTTTTTT
NA	TRBV30	NA	TRBJ1-5	CAWSVEGPNQPQHF	TGTGCCTGGAGTGTAGAGGGGCCCAATCAGCCCCAGCATTTT
NA	TRBV9	NA	TRBJ2-2	CASSAGSVPAGELFF	TGTGCCAGCAGCGCGGGGTCCGTTCCAGCCGGGGAGCTGTTTTTT
NA	TRBV28	NA	TRBJ2-1	CASSDSSYNEQFF	TGTGCCAGCAGTGATAGCTCCTACAATGAGCAGTTCTTC
few	TRBV10-3	TRBD1	TRBJ2-7	CATGQGRTYEQYF	TGTGCCACGGGACAGGGGCGGACATACGAGCAGTACTTC
NA	TRBV5-8	NA	TRBJ1-1	CASSLIVGGAFF	TGTGCCAGCAGCTTGATCGTCGGAGGTGCTTTCTTT
few	TRBV7-7	NA	TRBJ2-5	CASSLPFPPETQYF	TGTGCTAGCAGCCTACCTTTTCCTCCCGAGACCCAGTACTTC
NA	TRBV19	NA	TRBJ2-5	CASSIVLGVAETQYF	TGTGCCAGTAGTATAGTCCTCGGGGTTGCCGAGACCCAGTACTTC
NA	TRBV7-3	NA	TRBJ2-2	CASSLTFQRTTTGELFF	TGTGCCAGCAGCTTAACCTTCCAGCGGACCACCACCGGGGAGCTGTTTTTT
NA	TRBV14	TRBD2	TRBJ2-3	CASSHTGGREDTDTQYF	TGTGCCAGCAGCCACACCGGCGGGCGGGAGGACACAGATACGCAGTATTTT
NA	TRBV18	TRBD1	TRBJ2-2	CASSPAGTGFFTYTGELFF	TGTGCCAGCTCACCTGCCGGGACAGGGTTTTTTACTTACACCGGGGAGCTGTTTTTT
NA	TRBV11-2	NA	TRBJ2-1	CASRPQAGEQFF	TGTGCCAGCAGACCTCAGGCAGGTGAGCAGTTCTTC
NA	TRBV19	NA	TRBJ1-3	CASTASDISGNTIYF	TGTGCCAGTACTGCGTCGGACATCTCTGGAAACACCATATATTTT
NA	TRBV5-5	NA	TRBJ2-6	CASSQEVGSGANVLTF	TGCGCCAGCAGCCAAGAAGTCGGCTCTGGGGCCAACGTCCTGACTTTC
NA	TRBV7-2	TRBD2	TRBJ2-1	CASSPGTSGTHEQFF	TGTGCCAGCAGCCCAGGGACTAGCGGGACCCATGAGCAGTTCTTC
NA	TRBV10-3	NA	TRBJ2-1	CAISPGQNNEQFF	TGTGCCATCAGTCCCGGCCAGAACAATGAGCAGTTCTTC
NA	TRBV7-2	NA	TRBJ2-7	CASSSRPYEQYF	TGTGCCAGCAGTTCTAGGCCCTACGAGCAGTACTTC
NA	TRBV18	NA	TRBJ2-5	CASSPAGYGETQYF	TGTGCCAGCTCCCCGGCAGGGTATGGGGAGACCCAGTACTTC
NA	TRBV5-4	TRBD2	TRBJ2-1	CASSLAGGAPYNEQFF	TGTGCCAGCAGCTTGGCGGGAGGCGCCCCCTACAATGAGCAGTTCTTC
NA	TRBV27	NA	TRBJ2-7	CASSLARDITYEQYF	TGTGCCAGCAGTTTGGCACGGGACATAACCTACGAGCAGTACTTC
NA	TRBV5-4	TRBD2	TRBJ2-7	CASSSLAGNYEQYF	TGTGCCAGCAGCTCCCTAGCGGGCAACTACGAGCAGTACTTC
NA	TRBV30	NA	TRBJ1-1	CAWSVLGIGTEAFF	TGTGCCTGGAGTGTACTGGGGATAGGGACTGAAGCTTTCTTT
NA	TRBV11-2	NA	TRBJ2-1	CASSLITKGDNEQFF	TGTGCCAGCAGCTTAATCACAAAGGGGGACAATGAGCAGTTCTTC
NA	TRBV7-2	TRBD2	TRBJ2-7	CASRSAGGNYEQYF	TGTGCCAGCAGATCAGCGGGAGGGAACTACGAGCAGTACTTC